The rows below give T cell receptor beta chains drawn from one sample of a study of OX40 agonist ivuxolimab in advanced cancers. The data were produced by immunoSEQ multiplex PCR, yet TCRdb's version contains in-frame clones alone and is incomplete. The table shows under 85,000 clones, with 87% occurring only once. The sequencing used CD4+ or CD8+ T cells sorted from blood, collected in a trial of the OX40 agonist ivuxolimab. All receptors derive from an adult with an advanced solid tumor such as melanoma, head and neck, liver or kidney cancer. The CDR3 runs from the conserved cysteine through the conserved F or W. Part of the rows lack a size; the others show once, few, many or a class for expanded clones.

TRBV4-1 . CASSQDIGGGRWTGNTIYF
TRBV5-1 . CASSLDSGPSYTF
TRBV29-1 . CSVEEFRNEQFF
TRBV2 few CASSYFEGETQYF
TRBV7-9 . CASTRREGLLNEQFF
TRBV6-1 . CASSEYPRLTTYEQYF
TRBV27 . CASSLVGSGANVLTF
TRBV13 few CASSLGSISTANTGELFF
TRBV7-9 . CASSLLPGGPQETQYF
TRBV28 . CASSPATGGYEQYF
TRBV18 . CASSPAGGPNTQYF
TRBV4-3 . CASSHAGHGLTYGYTF
TRBV2 . CASSELGDYNSPLHF
TRBV5-1 . CASRRIPGNTIYF
TRBV9 . CASSVRASGRWGYNEQFF
TRBV10-3 few CAIRRGANSGNTIYF
TRBV6-1 . CASSENSGYYGYTF